A selection of T cell receptor beta chains follows, all from one sample in a study of OX40 agonist ivuxolimab in advanced cancers. Some clones are missing from TCRdb's copy, which holds only in-frame ones; the method was immunoSEQ multiplex PCR. The sample lists about 82,000 clones; 85% to 90% were seen once. Material: CD4+ or CD8+ T cells sorted from blood, obtained in a trial of the OX40 agonist ivuxolimab. The receptors stem from an adult with an advanced solid tumor such as melanoma, head and neck, liver or kidney cancer. CDR3s include the opening cysteine and the closing phenylalanine or tryptophan. D genes are given only for firm matches. Size is omitted from some rows. Given values are once, few, many or a class for expanded clones.

j_call	clone_size	v_call	d_call	cdr3_aa	cdr3_nt
TRBJ1-1	-	TRBV7-2	-	CASSLVGGMAFF	TGTGCCAGCAGCTTAGTCGGGGGTATGGCTTTCTTT
TRBJ2-7	-	TRBV6-8	-	CASSHRWTYEQYF	TGTGCCAGCAGCCACAGATGGACCTACGAGCAGTACTTC
TRBJ2-2	-	TRBV19	-	CASIDRAGTGELFF	TGTGCCAGTATCGACAGGGCGGGGACCGGGGAGCTGTTTTTT
TRBJ2-3	-	TRBV21-1	-	CASSKLADSTDTQYF	TGTGCCAGCAGCAAGCTAGCAGACAGCACAGATACGCAGTATTTT
TRBJ2-7	-	TRBV11-2	-	CASSLGQVSSYEQYF	TGTGCCAGCAGCTTAGGACAGGTGAGCTCCTACGAGCAGTACTTC
TRBJ1-5	-	TRBV2	TRBD1	CASTGQGNQPQHF	TGTGCCAGCACGGGACAGGGGAATCAGCCCCAGCATTTT
TRBJ2-1	-	TRBV7-2	TRBD1	CASSLGQGIYNEQFF	TGTGCCAGCAGCTTAGGACAGGGAATCTACAATGAGCAGTTCTTC
TRBJ1-1	once	TRBV6-6	-	CASSVSTHTEAFF	TGTGCCAGCAGCGTATCGACCCACACTGAAGCTTTCTTT
TRBJ2-7	-	TRBV7-2	-	CASSLGGWGGEQYF	TGTGCCAGCAGCTTAGGGGGGTGGGGCGGCGAGCAGTACTTC
TRBJ2-7	-	TRBV6-6	TRBD2	CARRGGKVGF	TGTGCCCGGCGGGGGGGGAAAGTAGGCTTC
TRBJ2-7	-	TRBV28	-	CASRQGHYKYEQYF	TGTGCCAGCAGACAGGGTCATTACAAATACGAGCAGTACTTC
TRBJ1-2	-	TRBV28	-	CASSLLQARYGYTF	TGTGCCAGCAGTTTATTACAGGCGAGGTATGGCTACACCTTC
TRBJ1-2	-	TRBV21-1	-	CASSLGGVNYGYTF	TGTGCCAGCAGTTTAGGGGGGGTTAACTATGGCTACACCTTC
TRBJ1-4	-	TRBV2	-	CASSGGRTNEKLFF	TGTGCCAGCAGTGGCGGACGGACTAATGAAAAACTGTTTTTT
TRBJ2-7	-	TRBV6-1	TRBD1	CASSPTGLGYEQYF	TGTGCCAGCAGCCCGACAGGGCTCGGCTACGAGCAGTACTTC
TRBJ1-3	-	TRBV6-1	-	CASSQAGSGNTIYF	TGTGCCAGCTCTCAGGCGGGGAGTGGAAACACCATATATTTT
TRBJ2-7	-	TRBV7-9	-	CASSPKGGLHYEQYF	TGTGCCAGCAGCCCCAAGGGGGGGCTACACTACGAGCAGTACTTC
TRBJ2-5	-	TRBV2	-	CASSVQETQYF	TGTGCCAGCAGCGTCCAAGAGACCCAGTACTTC
TRBJ2-5	-	TRBV7-9	TRBD2	CASSLALASGAARETQYF	TGTGCCAGCAGCTTAGCGCTGGCTAGCGGGGCCGCACGGGAGACCCAGTACTTC
TRBJ1-1	-	TRBV21-1	-	CASSKVGRLNTEAFF	TGTGCCAGCAGCAAAGTAGGCAGATTGAACACTGAAGCTTTCTTT
TRBJ2-5	once	TRBV5-4	-	CASSLEAQETQYF	TGTGCCAGCAGCTTGGAGGCCCAAGAGACCCAGTACTTC
TRBJ1-1	-	TRBV7-2	-	CASSRWVGGVLTEAFF	TGTGCCAGCAGCCGATGGGTCGGGGGCGTTCTGACTGAAGCTTTCTTT
TRBJ1-2	-	TRBV18	-	CASSHPTVRGRGGYTF	TGTGCCAGCTCACACCCCACCGTCCGGGGGCGGGGAGGCTACACCTTC
TRBJ1-1	-	TRBV5-1	-	CASISGLSMNTEAFF	TGCGCCAGCATCTCTGGACTGAGCATGAACACTGAAGCTTTCTTT
TRBJ1-6	-	TRBV4-1	-	CASSQASQGDSPLHF	TGCGCCAGCAGCCAAGCCTCCCAGGGAGATTCACCCCTCCACTTT
TRBJ1-4	-	TRBV7-2	-	CASSLRTSPLYNEKLFF	TGTGCCAGCAGCCTCCGTACATCCCCCTTATATAATGAAAAACTGTTTTTT
TRBJ2-5	once	TRBV4-3	-	CASSQGRQETQYF	TGCGCCAGCAGCCAAGGGAGGCAGGAGACCCAGTACTTC
TRBJ2-7	-	TRBV5-4	-	CASSFSGVEQYF	TGTGCCAGCAGCTTTTCAGGGGTCGAGCAGTACTTC
TRBJ1-3	once	TRBV4-3	-	CASSQDGRGDGNTIYF	TGCGCCAGCAGCCAAGATGGGAGAGGGGATGGAAACACCATATATTTT
TRBJ1-4	-	TRBV14	TRBD1	CASSLQGMREKLFF	TGTGCCAGCAGCCTACAGGGGATGCGTGAAAAACTGTTTTTT
TRBJ2-5	-	TRBV9	TRBD1	CASSAVGDRGTQYF	TGTGCCAGCAGCGCCGTAGGGGACAGGGGAACCCAGTACTTC
TRBJ2-1	-	TRBV30	TRBD2	CAWSTVAGGHHEQFF	TGTGCCTGGAGTACCGTGGCGGGGGGGCATCATGAGCAGTTCTTC
TRBJ2-5	few	TRBV5-1	-	CASSPLGLETQYF	TGCGCCAGCAGCCCTCTGGGCTTAGAGACCCAGTACTTC
TRBJ2-7	-	TRBV5-4	TRBD1	CASSAPTGGGYEQYF	TGTGCCAGCAGCGCCCCGACAGGGGGTGGGTACGAGCAGTACTTC
TRBJ2-5	-	TRBV5-1	-	CASSEGPGTTQETQYF	TGCGCCAGCAGTGAGGGTCCCGGGACAACACAAGAGACCCAGTACTTC
TRBJ2-5	-	TRBV4-1	-	CASSPPRGPEWETQYF	TGCGCCAGCAGCCCCCCTAGGGGACCCGAATGGGAGACCCAGTACTTC
TRBJ2-3	few	TRBV5-1	-	CASSSQRAWDTQYF	TGCGCCAGCAGCTCTCAGCGGGCCTGGGATACGCAGTATTTT
TRBJ2-3	-	TRBV6-1	-	CASSNDRSSDTQYF	TGTGCCAGCAGTAACGACAGGTCGTCAGATACGCAGTATTTT
TRBJ2-5	-	TRBV7-9	-	CASSLVGETQYF	TGTGCCAGCAGCTTAGTCGGCGAGACCCAGTACTTC
TRBJ2-3	-	TRBV5-4	-	CASSYSTDTQYF	TGTGCCAGCAGCTATAGCACAGATACGCAGTATTTT
TRBJ2-6	once	TRBV5-1	-	CASSVQSSGANVLTF	TGCGCCAGCAGCGTACAGAGCTCTGGGGCCAACGTCCTGACTTTC
TRBJ2-5	-	TRBV28	-	CASTKSQETQYF	TGTGCCAGCACCAAATCCCAAGAGACCCAGTACTTC
TRBJ1-1	-	TRBV28	-	CASSLGGGYFEAFF	TGTGCCAGCAGTTTGGGAGGGGGTTACTTTGAAGCTTTCTTT
TRBJ1-1	-	TRBV19	-	CASRTWATEAFF	TGTGCCAGTAGGACTTGGGCCACTGAAGCTTTCTTT
TRBJ1-2	-	TRBV28	-	CASSPLSYGYTF	TGTGCCAGCAGCCCACTGAGCTATGGCTACACCTTC
TRBJ1-5	-	TRBV5-8	-	CASSFLAGTRGGNQPQHF	TGTGCCAGCAGCTTCCTGGCCGGGACAAGAGGGGGCAATCAGCCCCAGCATTTT
TRBJ2-1	-	TRBV19	-	CASNNRGGNEQFF	TGTGCCAGTAATAACAGGGGGGGCAATGAGCAGTTCTTC
TRBJ2-1	-	TRBV7-2	-	CASSSGGGGPSSYNEQFF	TGTGCCAGCAGTTCAGGGGGCGGGGGGCCAAGCTCCTACAATGAGCAGTTCTTC
TRBJ2-5	-	TRBV9	-	CASSAGTSRLETQYF	TGTGCCAGCAGCGCTGGGACCTCGAGGCTCGAGACCCAGTACTTC